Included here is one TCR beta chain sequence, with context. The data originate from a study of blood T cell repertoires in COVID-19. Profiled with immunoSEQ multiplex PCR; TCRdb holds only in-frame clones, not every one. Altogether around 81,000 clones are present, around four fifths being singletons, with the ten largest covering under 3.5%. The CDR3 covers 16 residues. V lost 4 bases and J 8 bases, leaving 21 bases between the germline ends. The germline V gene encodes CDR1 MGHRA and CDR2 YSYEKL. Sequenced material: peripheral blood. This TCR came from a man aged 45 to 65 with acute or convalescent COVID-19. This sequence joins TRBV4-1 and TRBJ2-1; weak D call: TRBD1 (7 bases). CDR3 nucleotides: TGCGCCAGCAGCCCCGGGTCAGGAGGGGGCGCGGATGAGCAGTTCTTC. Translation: CASSPGSGGGADEQFF.